These T cell receptor beta chains were read from a single sample in a study of control samples from healthy donors and cancer patients. Produced via immunoSEQ multiplex PCR; TCRdb's table is partial and in-frame only. Of around 250,000 clones detected, 82% appear once; the ten largest clones hold roughly 13%. The material sequenced was PBMCs. These receptors were taken from a woman aged 55 to 70 with lung cancer. CDR3s leave out the opening cysteine and the closing phenylalanine or tryptophan. A D gene is named only where the DNA matches it firmly.

d_call v_call cdr3_aa
- TRBV3-1/TRBV3-2 ASSLGAVPRAKETQY
TRBD1 TRBV11-3 ASSNGQGATEAF
- TRBV3-1/TRBV3-2 ASSPQGGSTEAF
- TRBV12-3/TRBV12-4 ASSLLRDNEQF
TRBD1 TRBV6-1 ASSEQGATEQY
- TRBV5-1 ASSLGQNTDTQY
TRBD2 TRBV28 ASSSGGSYTQY
- TRBV28 ASSFSRGAEQY
- TRBV3-1/TRBV3-2 ASRSTPEGEAF
- TRBV29-1 SVRRAGRYETQY
- TRBV6-2/TRBV6-3 ASSYLRDPRDEQF
- TRBV5-1 ASSLAMGDSYGYT
- TRBV28 ASSLAGVGDEQF
- TRBV7-8 ASSSGRLTDTQY
TRBD1 TRBV7-9 ASSSGTVSYEQY
TRBD1 TRBV7-9 ASSRGTGDVRETQY
- TRBV2 ASSEEVGVEAF
- TRBV6-1 ASSEAGVGSPLH
TRBD1 TRBV4-1 ASSPPGQRVSSHSGANVLT
TRBD1 TRBV7-9 ASSPTGGDGAF
TRBD1 TRBV7-3 ASSRVWTGNTGELF
- TRBV3-1/TRBV3-2 ASSPGGQGGEAF
- TRBV25-1 ASRGVLYGYT